This T cell receptor (beta chain) was found in a study of cytotoxic CD8 clonotypes in ibrutinib-treated CLL. Across the study: Sample averages reached around 270,000 productive templates and over 85,000 productive rearrangements.

A remark on this clone: No antigen is known for it.

Germline V gives CDR1 LNHNV, CDR2 YYDKDF (reference sequence). With V trimmed by 2 bases and J by 6 bases, 4 bases remained unmatched. The length of the CDR3 is 14 residues. The repertoire was sequenced with immunoSEQ multiplex PCR; TCRdb's copy has only in-frame clones and lacks some. The table lists about 300,000 clones, more than 70% of them singletons. General study points: Starting clonality was above that of age-matched healthy donors and tracked circulating CD8+ T-cell counts.

The chain has TRBV15 and TRBJ1-5; 7 positions match TRBD1. The origin of this receptor is a human donor with chronic lymphocytic leukemia. The sequencing here drew on PBMCs, taken at disease progression, from a patient treated with ibrutinib. The CDR3 DNA follows: TGTGCCACCAGCAGACGATCAGGGGGTCAGCCCCAGCATTTT. Translation: CATSRRSGGQPQHF.